This T cell receptor beta chain was documented in a study of CD8 T cells in Susac syndrome. Study in general: Eight or nine of the sequenced Susac syndrome patients were in remission, and roughly 6 had active disease.

Random hexamers were used to reverse transcribe 0.5 to 1 ug of RNA. Amplification of TCR beta CDR3 was carried out by immunoSEQ multiplex PCR, which covered 54 Vbeta and 13 Jbeta segments. TCRdb called the immunoSEQ multiplex PCR reads again in MiXCR, with one record for every CDR3 protein. The sample shows approximately 79,000 distinct CDR3 sequences, around 93% of them seen only once. Between the trimmed V and J ends, which lost 6 bases and 4 bases, there was a span of 15 bases. The CDR3 is made up of 14 amino acids. CDR1 is WSHSY and CDR2 is SAAADI in the germline V gene. This chain joins TRBV10-2 and TRBJ1-2; D perhaps matches TRBD1 (6 bases). The material sequenced was CD8+ T cells from PBMCs. The receptor was derived from a human donor with Susac syndrome. CDR3 coding DNA: TGCGCCAGCAGACACAGGGCCGAGGTCTATGGCTACACCTTC. Its protein is CASRHRAEVYGYTF.